This paragraph reports one T cell receptor beta chain. The CDR3 is made up of 14 amino acids. Germline V gene lookup returns CDR1 MNHEY and CDR2 SMNVEV (reference sequence). Trimming shortened V by 1 base and J by 2 bases, and 8 bases separated the two germline ends. This sample was included in a study of cytomegalovirus exposure and HLA in healthy donors. Assay used: immunoSEQ multiplex PCR; TCRdb lists only in-frame clones, some missing. The sample has around 150,000 clones; around 85% are singletons. The sequenced sample was PBMCs. The chain recombines TRBV27 with TRBJ1-1, with a weak D call TRBD1 (5 bases). The sequence was collected from a woman aged 30 to 39 in good health and CMV-seronegative. Written as DNA, the CDR3 is TGTGCCAGCAGTTTATGGGGGACCAACACTGAAGCTTTCTTT. Its translation: CASSLWGTNTEAFF.